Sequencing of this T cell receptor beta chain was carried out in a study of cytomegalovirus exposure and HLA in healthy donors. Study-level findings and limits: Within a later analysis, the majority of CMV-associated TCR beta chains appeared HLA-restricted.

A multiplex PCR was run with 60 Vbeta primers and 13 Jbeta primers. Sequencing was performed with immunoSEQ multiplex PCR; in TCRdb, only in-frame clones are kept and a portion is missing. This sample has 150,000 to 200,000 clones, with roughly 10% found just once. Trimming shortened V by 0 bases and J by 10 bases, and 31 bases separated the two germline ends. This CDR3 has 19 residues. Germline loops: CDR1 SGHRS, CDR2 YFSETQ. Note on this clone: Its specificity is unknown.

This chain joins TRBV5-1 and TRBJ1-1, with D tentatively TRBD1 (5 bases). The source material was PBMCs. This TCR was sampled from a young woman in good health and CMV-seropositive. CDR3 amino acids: CASSLAAGGAEAPSRGAFF. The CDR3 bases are TGCGCCAGCAGCTTGGCCGCAGGAGGGGCGGAGGCCCCCTCCCGTGGAGCTTTCTTT.